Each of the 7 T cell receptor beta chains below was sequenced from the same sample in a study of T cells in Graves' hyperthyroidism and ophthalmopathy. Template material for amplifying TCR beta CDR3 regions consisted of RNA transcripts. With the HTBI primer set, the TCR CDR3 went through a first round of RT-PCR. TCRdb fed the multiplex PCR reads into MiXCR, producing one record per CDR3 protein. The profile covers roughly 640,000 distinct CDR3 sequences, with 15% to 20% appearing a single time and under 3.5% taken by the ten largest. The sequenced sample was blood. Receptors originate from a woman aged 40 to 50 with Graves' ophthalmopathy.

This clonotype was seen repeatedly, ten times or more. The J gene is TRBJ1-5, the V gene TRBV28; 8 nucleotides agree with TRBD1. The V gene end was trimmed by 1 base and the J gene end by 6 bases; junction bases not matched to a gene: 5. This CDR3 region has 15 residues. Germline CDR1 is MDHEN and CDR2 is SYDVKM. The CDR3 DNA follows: TGTGCCAGCAGTTTATCCCAGGGGGCGGCTCAGCCCCAGCATTTT. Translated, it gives CASSLSQGAAQPQHF.

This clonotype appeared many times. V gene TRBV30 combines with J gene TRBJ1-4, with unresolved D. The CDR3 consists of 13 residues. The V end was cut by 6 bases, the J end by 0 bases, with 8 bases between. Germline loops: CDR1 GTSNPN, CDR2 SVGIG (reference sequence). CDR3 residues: CACDGATNEKLFF. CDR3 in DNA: TGTGCCTGCGACGGGGCAACTAATGAAAAACTGTTTTTT.

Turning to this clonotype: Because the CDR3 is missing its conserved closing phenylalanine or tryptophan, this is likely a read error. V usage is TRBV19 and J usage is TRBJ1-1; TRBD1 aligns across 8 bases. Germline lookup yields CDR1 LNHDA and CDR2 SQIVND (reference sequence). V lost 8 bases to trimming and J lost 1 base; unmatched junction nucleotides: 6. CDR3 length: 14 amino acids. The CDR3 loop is CASATGGGNTEAFS. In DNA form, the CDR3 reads TGTGCCAGTGCCACAGGGGGAGGGAACACTGAAGCTTTCTCT.

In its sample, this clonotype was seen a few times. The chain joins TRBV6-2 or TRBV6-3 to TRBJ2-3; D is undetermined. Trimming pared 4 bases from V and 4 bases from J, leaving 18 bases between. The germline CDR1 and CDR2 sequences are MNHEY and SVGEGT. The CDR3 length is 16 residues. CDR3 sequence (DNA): TGTGCCAGCAGTTCCACTCGGCCAGAACTCTCAGATACGCAGTATTTT. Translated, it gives CASSSTRPELSDTQYF.

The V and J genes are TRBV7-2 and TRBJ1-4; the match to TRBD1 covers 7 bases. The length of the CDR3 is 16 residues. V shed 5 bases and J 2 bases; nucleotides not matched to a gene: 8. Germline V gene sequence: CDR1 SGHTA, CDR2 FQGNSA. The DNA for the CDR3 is TGTGCCAGCAGCAACCAGGGGGGAGTGACTAATGAAAAACTGTTTTTT. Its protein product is CASSNQGGVTNEKLFF.

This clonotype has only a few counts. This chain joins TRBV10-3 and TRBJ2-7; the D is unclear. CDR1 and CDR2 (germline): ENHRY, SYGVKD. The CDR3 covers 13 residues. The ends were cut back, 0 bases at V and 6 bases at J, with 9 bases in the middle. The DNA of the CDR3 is TGTGCCATCAGTGAGTCTGAAGTGATCGAGCAGTACTTC. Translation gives CAISESEVIEQYF.

The CDR3 spells CASRPTGLAGADNEQFF. CDR3 nucleotide sequence: TGTGCCAGCAGACCAACGGGACTAGCGGGAGCGGACAATGAGCAGTTCTTC. The V and J genes are TRBV28 and TRBJ2-1; TRBD2 agrees at 14 bases. The CDR3 runs 17 residues. Trimming took 6 bases from V and 5 from J; bases not matched to a gene: 9. Per germline, CDR1 MDHEN and CDR2 SYDVKM.